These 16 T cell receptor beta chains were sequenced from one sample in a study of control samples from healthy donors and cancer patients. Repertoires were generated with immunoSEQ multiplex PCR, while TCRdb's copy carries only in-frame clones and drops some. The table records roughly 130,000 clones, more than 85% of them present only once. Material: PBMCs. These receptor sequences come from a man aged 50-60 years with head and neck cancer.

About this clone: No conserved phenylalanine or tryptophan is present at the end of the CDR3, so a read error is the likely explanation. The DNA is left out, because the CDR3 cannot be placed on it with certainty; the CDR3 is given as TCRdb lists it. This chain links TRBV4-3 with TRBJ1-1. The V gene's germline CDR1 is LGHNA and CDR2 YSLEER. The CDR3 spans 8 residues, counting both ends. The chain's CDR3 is CANGGRAL.

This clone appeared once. The CDR3 spells CAWSVPGGKPQHF. CDR3 sequence (DNA): TGTGCCTGGAGTGTACCTGGAGGAAAGCCCCAGCATTTT. This sequence joins TRBV30 and TRBJ1-5; no clear D. Per germline, CDR1 GTSNPN and CDR2 SVGIG (reference sequence). The V and J ends lost 0 bases and 8 bases respectively, with 11 bases between them. This CDR3 is 13 amino acids long.

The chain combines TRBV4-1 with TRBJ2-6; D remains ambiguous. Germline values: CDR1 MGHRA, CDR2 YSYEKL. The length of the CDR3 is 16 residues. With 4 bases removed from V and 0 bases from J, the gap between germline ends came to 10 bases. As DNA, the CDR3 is TGCGCCAGCAGCCTCGGACGGAGCTCTGGGGCCAACGTCCTGACTTTC. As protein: CASSLGRSSGANVLTF.

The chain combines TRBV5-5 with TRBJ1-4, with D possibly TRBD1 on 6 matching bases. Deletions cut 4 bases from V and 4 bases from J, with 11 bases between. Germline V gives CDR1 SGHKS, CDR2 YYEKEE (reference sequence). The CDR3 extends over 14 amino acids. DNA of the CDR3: TGTGCCAGCAGCCCGGACAGCTATAATGAAAAACTGTTTTTT. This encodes CASSPDSYNEKLFF. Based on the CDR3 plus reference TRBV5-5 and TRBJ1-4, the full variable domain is DAGVTQSPTHLIKTRGQQVTLRCSPISGHKSVSWYQQVLGQGPQFIFQYYEKEERGRGNFPDRFSARQFPNYSSELNVNALLLGDSALYLCASSPDSYNEKLFFGSGTQLSVL.

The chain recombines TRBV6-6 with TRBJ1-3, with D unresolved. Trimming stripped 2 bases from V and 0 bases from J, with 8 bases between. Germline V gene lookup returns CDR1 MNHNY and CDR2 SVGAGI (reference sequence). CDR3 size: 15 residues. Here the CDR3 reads CASSYERLSGNTIYF. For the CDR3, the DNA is TGTGCCAGCAGTTACGAGAGACTCTCTGGAAACACCATATATTTT.

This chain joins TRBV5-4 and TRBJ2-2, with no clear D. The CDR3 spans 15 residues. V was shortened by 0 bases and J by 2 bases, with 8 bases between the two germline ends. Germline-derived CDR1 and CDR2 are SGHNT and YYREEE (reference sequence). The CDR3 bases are TGTGCCAGCAGCTTGGCCGGCAGCAACACCGGGGAGCTGTTTTTT. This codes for CASSLAGSNTGELFF. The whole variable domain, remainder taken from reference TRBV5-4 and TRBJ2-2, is ETGVTQSPTHLIKTRGQQVTLRCSSQSGHNTVSWYQQALGQGPQFIFQYYREEENGRGNFPPRFSGLQFPNYSSELNVNALELDDSALYLCASSLAGSNTGELFFGEGSRLTVL.

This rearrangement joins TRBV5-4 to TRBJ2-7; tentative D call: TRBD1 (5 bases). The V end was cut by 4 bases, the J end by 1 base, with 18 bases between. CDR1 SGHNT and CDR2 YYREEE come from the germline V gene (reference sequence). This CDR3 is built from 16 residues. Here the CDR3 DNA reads TGTGCCAGCAGCCCAACTCTGAGCAGGGCATCCTACGAGCAGTACTTC. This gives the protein CASSPTLSRASYEQYF.

DNA of the CDR3: TGTGCCAGCAGCCCCGGGGGGGCCCACAATGAGCAGTTCTTC. This translates into CASSPGGAHNEQFF. The chain combines TRBV13 with TRBJ2-1; TRBD2 aligns across 8 bases. CDR1 PRHDT and CDR2 FYEKMQ come from the germline V gene (reference sequence). Unmatched junction bases numbered 5, after V lost 5 bases and J lost 5 bases. The CDR3 contains 14 residues. Full variable domain (missing parts from reference TRBV13 and TRBJ2-1): AAGVIQSPRHLIKEKRETATLKCYPIPRHDTVYWYQQGPGQDPQFLISFYEKMQSDKGSIPDRFSAQQFSDYHSELNMSSLELGDSALYFCASSPGGAHNEQFFGPGTRLTVL.

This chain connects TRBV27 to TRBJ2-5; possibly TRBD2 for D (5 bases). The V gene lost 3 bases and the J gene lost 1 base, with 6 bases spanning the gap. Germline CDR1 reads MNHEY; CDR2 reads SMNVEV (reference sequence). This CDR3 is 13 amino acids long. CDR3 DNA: TGTGCCAGCAGTTTTCGGGGCCAAGAGACCCAGTACTTC. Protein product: CASSFRGQETQYF.

The CDR3 region has the DNA TGTGCCAGCAGCCGGGGAGGCAGGGCTGAAAAACTGTTTTTT. This sequence encodes CASSRGGRAEKLFF. The chain couples TRBV14 to TRBJ1-4; maybe TRBD1 (5 bases). CDR3 length equals 14 residues. With 4 bases removed from V and 7 bases from J, the gap between germline ends came to 13 bases. Per the germline V gene, CDR1 is SGHDN and CDR2 is FVKESK.

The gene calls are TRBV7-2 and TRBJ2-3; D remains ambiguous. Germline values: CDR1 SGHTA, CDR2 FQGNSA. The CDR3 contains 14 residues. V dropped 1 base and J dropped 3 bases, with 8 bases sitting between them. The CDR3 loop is CASSLGLKTDTQYF. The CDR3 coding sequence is TGTGCCAGCAGCTTAGGGTTGAAGACAGATACGCAGTATTTT.

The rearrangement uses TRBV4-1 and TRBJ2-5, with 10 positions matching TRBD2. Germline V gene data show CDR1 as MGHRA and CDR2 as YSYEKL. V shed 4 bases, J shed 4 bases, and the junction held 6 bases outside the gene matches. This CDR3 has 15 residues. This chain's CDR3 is CASSLTSGGVETQYF. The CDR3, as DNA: TGCGCCAGCAGCCTCACCAGCGGGGGGGTAGAGACCCAGTACTTC.

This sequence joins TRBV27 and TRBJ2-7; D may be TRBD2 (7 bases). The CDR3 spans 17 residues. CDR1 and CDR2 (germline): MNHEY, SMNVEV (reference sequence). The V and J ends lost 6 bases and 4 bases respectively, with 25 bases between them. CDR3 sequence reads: CASSPKGGGVNKYEQYF. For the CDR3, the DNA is TGTGCCAGCAGCCCGAAGGGGGGGGGCGTAAATAAATACGAGCAGTACTTC.

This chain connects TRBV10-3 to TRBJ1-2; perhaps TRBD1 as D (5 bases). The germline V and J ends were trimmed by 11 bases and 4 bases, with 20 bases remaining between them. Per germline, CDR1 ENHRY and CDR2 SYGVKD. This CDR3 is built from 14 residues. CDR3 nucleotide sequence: TGTGCCGTTCAGGGCCCTAACTTCGGCTATGGCTACACCTTC. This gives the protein CAVQGPNFGYGYTF.

CDR3 sequence: CASSYLSEQYF. In nucleotides, the CDR3 is TGTGCCAGCAGTTACCTCTCCGAGCAGTACTTC. The chain links TRBV6-2 or TRBV6-3 to TRBJ2-7; D ambiguous. This CDR3 is 11 amino acids long. Trimming pared 2 bases from V and 6 bases from J, leaving 5 bases between. The germline gives CDR1 MNHEY, CDR2 SVGEGT.

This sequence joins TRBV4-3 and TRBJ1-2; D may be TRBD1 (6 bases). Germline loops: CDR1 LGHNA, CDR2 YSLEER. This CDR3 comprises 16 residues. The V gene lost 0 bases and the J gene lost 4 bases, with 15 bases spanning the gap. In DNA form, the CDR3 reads TGCGCCAGCAGCCAAGAACCACAGGGCTACAGCTATGGCTACACCTTC. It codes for CASSQEPQGYSYGYTF.